This T cell receptor (beta chain) was sequenced during a study of prognosis after radiotherapy for stage I lung cancer. Study-level information: Every patient with non-small cell lung cancer was judged medically inoperable. There were no patients who received concurrent therapy with stereotactic body radiotherapy. Patients numbered over 10 men and 5 or 6 women, aged about 53 to 90 with a median of about 72 years. Study-wide results and caveats: It was in patients who developed distant metastases that Shannon entropy after stereotactic body radiation therapy was lower.

The genomic DNA TCR beta CDR3 region underwent two rounds of multiplex PCR. The first PCR round targeted every TRBV and TRBJ gene with specific primers. TCRdb re-derived calls from the multiplex PCR reads in MiXCR, one entry per CDR3 protein. This sample has approximately 8,200 distinct CDR3 sequences, with approximately 60% found just once. The V segment lost 0 bases and the J segment 3 bases; nucleotides outside the gene matches: 11. The CDR3 spans 17 residues. CDR1 is DFQATT, CDR2 SNEGSKA, per germline (reference sequence). Note on this clonotype: Its target is unknown.

The V and J genes are TRBV20-1 and TRBJ2-7; 10 nucleotides align to TRBD2. The source of this sequence is a donor older than 45 with non-small cell lung cancer. The material sequenced was PBMCs, taken before or after stereotactic body radiation therapy (not recorded which). The CDR3 loop reads CSARDLRTSSGSYEQYF. In DNA, the CDR3 is TGCAGTGCTAGAGATCTTCGGACGTCTAGCGGGAGCTACGAGCAGTACTTC.